Listed below are T cell receptor beta chains from one sample, sequenced in a study of T cells in tumors after PD-1 blockade. The table came from immunoSEQ multiplex PCR; TCRdb's copy has only in-frame clones and leaves some out. Here the sample spans around 51,000 clones, 81% being singletons. Sequences were derived from PBMCs, sampled before anti-PD-1 treatment. These receptors were collected from a human donor with basal cell carcinoma. CDR3s include the opening cysteine and the closing phenylalanine or tryptophan. A D gene is named only where the DNA matches it firmly. Clone size, where shown, is once, few, many, or a class for clones that have expanded.

J	size	V	D	CDR3	DNA
TRBJ2-3	.	TRBV5-4	.	CASGIILTDTQYF	TGTGCCAGCGGGATCATCCTCACAGATACGCAGTATTTT
TRBJ1-2	.	TRBV4-1	.	CASGEPNYGYTF	TGCGCCAGCGGCGAGCCTAACTATGGCTACACCTTC
TRBJ1-1	.	TRBV18	TRBD1	CASSPQGANTEAFF	TGTGCCAGCTCACCACAGGGGGCGAACACTGAAGCTTTCTTT
TRBJ1-1	.	TRBV7-2	TRBD1	CASSLGTGLTEAFF	TGTGCCAGCAGCTTAGGGACAGGCTTAACTGAAGCTTTCTTT
TRBJ1-6	.	TRBV6-2/TRBV6-3	.	CASSGEGGGNSPLHF	TGTGCCAGCAGCGGGGAGGGAGGGGGTAATTCACCCCTCCACTTT
TRBJ2-1	.	TRBV5-1	TRBD2	CASSPGLGNLVEQFF	TGCGCCAGCAGCCCAGGACTAGGAAACTTGGTTGAGCAGTTCTTC
TRBJ1-2	.	TRBV6-1	.	CASSDPGGAYGYTF	TGTGCCAGCAGTGACCCTGGGGGCGCCTATGGCTACACCTTC
TRBJ2-2	.	TRBV6-5	.	CASRREAGVTGELFF	TGTGCCAGCAGGAGGGAAGCTGGGGTCACCGGGGAGCTGTTTTTT
TRBJ1-2	once	TRBV5-1	.	CASSLSFGGVYGYTF	TGCGCCAGCAGCCTCTCGTTTGGGGGCGTCTATGGCTACACCTTC
TRBJ2-3	.	TRBV4-1	.	CASSQDWGQGGTDTQYF	TGCGCCAGCAGCCAAGATTGGGGCCAGGGAGGCACAGATACGCAGTATTTT
TRBJ2-1	.	TRBV4-2	TRBD2	CASKAEGGGRFNEQFF	TGTGCCAGCAAGGCCGAAGGCGGGGGGCGTTTTAATGAGCAGTTCTTC
TRBJ2-5	once	TRBV25-1	TRBD2	CASHPSRGGAETQYF	TGTGCCAGTCATCCTTCTCGGGGGGGAGCAGAGACCCAGTACTTC
TRBJ1-3	.	TRBV28	.	CASHRDNYGNTIYF	TGTGCCAGCCACCGGGACAACTATGGAAACACCATATATTTT
TRBJ1-2	.	TRBV6-5	.	CASRGGGGGRNGYTF	TGTGCCAGCAGGGGCGGGGGGGGAGGCCGAAATGGCTACACCTTC
TRBJ1-1	.	TRBV5-4	.	CASSLVTAMTNTEAFF	TGTGCCAGCAGCTTGGTTACGGCCATGACTAACACTGAAGCTTTCTTT
TRBJ1-1	.	TRBV7-9	TRBD1	CASLSLDRASNTEAFF	TGTGCCAGCCTAAGCTTGGACAGGGCAAGCAACACTGAAGCTTTCTTT
TRBJ1-4	.	TRBV3-1/TRBV3-2	.	CASSRQQGASEKLFF	TGTGCCAGCAGCCGACAACAGGGCGCGAGTGAAAAACTGTTTTTT
TRBJ1-6	.	TRBV6-1	.	CASSEEAAIYSYNSPLHF	TGTGCCAGCAGTGAAGAGGCGGCAATTTACTCCTATAATTCACCCCTCCACTTT
TRBJ2-5	.	TRBV5-4	.	CASSFAGTQETQYF	TGTGCCAGCAGCTTCGCCGGGACCCAAGAGACCCAGTACTTC
TRBJ2-1	.	TRBV5-6	TRBD1	CASSLSDRVLYNEQFF	TGTGCCAGCAGCTTGTCGGACAGGGTCTTGTACAATGAGCAGTTCTTC
TRBJ2-5	.	TRBV19	TRBD2	CASRSLAGAQETQYF	TGTGCCAGTAGGTCGCTAGCGGGGGCTCAAGAGACCCAGTACTTC
TRBJ2-4	.	TRBV5-5	.	CASSLTGIGSLAKNIQYF	TGTGCCAGCAGCTTGACGGGAATTGGCAGCCTAGCCAAAAACATTCAGTACTTC